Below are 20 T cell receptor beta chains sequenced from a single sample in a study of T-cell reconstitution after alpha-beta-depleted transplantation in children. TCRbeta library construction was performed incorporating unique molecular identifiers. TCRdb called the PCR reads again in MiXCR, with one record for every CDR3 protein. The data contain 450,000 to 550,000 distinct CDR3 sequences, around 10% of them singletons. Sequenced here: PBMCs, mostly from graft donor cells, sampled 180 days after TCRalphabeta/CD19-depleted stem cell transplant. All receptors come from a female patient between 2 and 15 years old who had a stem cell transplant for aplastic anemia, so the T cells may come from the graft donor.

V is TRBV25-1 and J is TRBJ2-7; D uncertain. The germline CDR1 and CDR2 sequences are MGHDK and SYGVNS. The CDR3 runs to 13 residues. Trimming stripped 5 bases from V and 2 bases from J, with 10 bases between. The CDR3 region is CASSPSLTYEQYF. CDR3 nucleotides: TGTGCCAGCAGTCCCAGCCTCACCTACGAGCAGTACTTC.

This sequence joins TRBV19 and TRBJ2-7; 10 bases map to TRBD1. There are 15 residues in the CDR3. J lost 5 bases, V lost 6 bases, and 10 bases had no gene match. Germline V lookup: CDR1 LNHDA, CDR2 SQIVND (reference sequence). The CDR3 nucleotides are TGTGCCAGTAGCAGTTGGGCCGGGACAGGGGACGAGCAGTACTTC. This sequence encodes CASSSWAGTGDEQYF.

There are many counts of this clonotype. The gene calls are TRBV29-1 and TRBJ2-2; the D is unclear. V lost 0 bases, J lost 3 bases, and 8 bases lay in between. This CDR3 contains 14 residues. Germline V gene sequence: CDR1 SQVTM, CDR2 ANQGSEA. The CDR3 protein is CSVEDRRHTGELFF. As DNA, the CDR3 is TGCAGCGTTGAAGATCGCAGGCACACCGGGGAGCTGTTTTTT.

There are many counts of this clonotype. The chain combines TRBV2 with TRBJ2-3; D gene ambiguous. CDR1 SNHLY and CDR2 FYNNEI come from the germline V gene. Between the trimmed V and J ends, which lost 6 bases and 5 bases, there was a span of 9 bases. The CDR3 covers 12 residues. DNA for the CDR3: TGTGCCAGCAGCGCGGAGAGAGATACGCAGTATTTT. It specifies CASSAERDTQYF.

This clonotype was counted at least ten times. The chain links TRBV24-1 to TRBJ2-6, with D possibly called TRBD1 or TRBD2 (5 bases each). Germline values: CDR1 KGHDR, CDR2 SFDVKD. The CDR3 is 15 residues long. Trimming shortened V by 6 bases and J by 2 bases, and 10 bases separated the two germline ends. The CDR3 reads CATSRGGTGANVLTF. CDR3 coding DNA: TGTGCCACCAGTCGTGGGGGAACTGGGGCCAACGTCCTGACTTTC.

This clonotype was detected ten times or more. The CDR3: CATMRDRVELNDEQFF. The CDR3 coding sequence is TGTGCCACGATGCGGGACAGGGTCGAGCTGAATGATGAGCAGTTCTTC. The genes are TRBV10-3 and TRBJ2-1, with 9 bases matching TRBD1. This CDR3 contains 16 residues. V dropped 10 bases and J dropped 8; count of bases not matched to a gene: 18. CDR1 and CDR2 from the germline V gene are ENHRY and SYGVKD.

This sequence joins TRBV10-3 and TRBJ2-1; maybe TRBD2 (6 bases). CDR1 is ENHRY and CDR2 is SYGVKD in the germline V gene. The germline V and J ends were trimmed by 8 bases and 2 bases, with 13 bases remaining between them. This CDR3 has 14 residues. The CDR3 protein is CAIGNSGAYNEQFF. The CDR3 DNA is TGTGCCATCGGAAATAGCGGAGCCTACAATGAGCAGTTCTTC.

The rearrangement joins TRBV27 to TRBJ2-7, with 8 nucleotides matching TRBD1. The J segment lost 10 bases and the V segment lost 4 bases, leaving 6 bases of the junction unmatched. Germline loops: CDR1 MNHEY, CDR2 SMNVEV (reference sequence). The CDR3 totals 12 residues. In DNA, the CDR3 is TGTGCCAGCAGTTCCCTGGACAGGGAACAGTACTTC. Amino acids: CASSSLDREQYF.

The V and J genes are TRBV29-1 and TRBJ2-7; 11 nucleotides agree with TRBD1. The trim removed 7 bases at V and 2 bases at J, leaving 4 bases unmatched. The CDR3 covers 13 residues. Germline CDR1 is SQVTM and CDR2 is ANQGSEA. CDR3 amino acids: CSAMDRGPYEQYF. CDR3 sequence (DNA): TGCAGCGCGATGGACAGGGGGCCCTACGAGCAGTACTTC.

CDR3 region: CSATGIGQGRAEAFF. The DNA for the CDR3 is TGCAGTGCTACAGGGATAGGGCAGGGCCGGGCTGAAGCTTTCTTT. The chain uses TRBV20-1 and TRBJ1-1, with D possibly being TRBD1 (5 bases). V lost 4 bases, J lost 6 bases, and 21 bases lay in between. Germline loops: CDR1 DFQATT, CDR2 SNEGSKA (reference sequence). This CDR3 spans 15 amino acids.

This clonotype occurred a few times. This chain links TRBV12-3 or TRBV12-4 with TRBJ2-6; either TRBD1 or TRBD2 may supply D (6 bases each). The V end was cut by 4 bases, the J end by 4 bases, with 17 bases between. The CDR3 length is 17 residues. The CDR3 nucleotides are TGTGCCAGCAGTTCCAAAGGGGGGACATCAGGGGCCAACGTCCTGACTTTC. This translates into CASSSKGGTSGANVLTF.

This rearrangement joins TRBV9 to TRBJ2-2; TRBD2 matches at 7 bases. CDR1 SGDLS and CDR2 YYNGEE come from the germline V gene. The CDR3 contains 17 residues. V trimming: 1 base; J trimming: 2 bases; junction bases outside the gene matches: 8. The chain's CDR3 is CASSVKSSGTNTGELFF. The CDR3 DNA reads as TGTGCCAGCAGCGTAAAGTCTAGCGGCACAAACACCGGGGAGCTGTTTTTT. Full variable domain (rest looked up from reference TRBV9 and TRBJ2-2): DSGVTQTPKHLITATGQRVTLRCSPRSGDLSVYWYQQSLDQGLQFLIQYYNGEERAKGNILERFSAQQFPDLHSELNLSSLELGDSALYFCASSVKSSGTNTGELFFGEGSRLTVL.

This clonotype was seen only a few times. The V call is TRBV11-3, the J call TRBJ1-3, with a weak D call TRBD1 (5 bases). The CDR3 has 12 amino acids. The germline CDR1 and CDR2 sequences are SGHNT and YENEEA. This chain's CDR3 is CASGLPGNTIYF. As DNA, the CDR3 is TGTGCGTCGGGGCTCCCTGGAAACACCATATATTTT.

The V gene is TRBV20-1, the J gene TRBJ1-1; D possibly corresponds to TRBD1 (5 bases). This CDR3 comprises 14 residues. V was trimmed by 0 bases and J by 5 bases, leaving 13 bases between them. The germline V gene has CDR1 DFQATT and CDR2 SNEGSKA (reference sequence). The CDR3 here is CSARDGAWKTEAFF. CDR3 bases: TGCAGTGCTAGAGATGGGGCATGGAAAACTGAAGCTTTCTTT.

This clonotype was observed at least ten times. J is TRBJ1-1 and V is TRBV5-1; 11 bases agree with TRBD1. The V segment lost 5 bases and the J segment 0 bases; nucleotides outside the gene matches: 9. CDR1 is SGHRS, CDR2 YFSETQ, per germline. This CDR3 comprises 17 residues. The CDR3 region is CASRGAWDRGMNTEAFF. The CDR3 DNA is TGCGCCAGCAGAGGGGCCTGGGACAGGGGGATGAACACTGAAGCTTTCTTT.

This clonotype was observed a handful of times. CDR3 nucleotides: TGTGCCAGCAGCCCGGGACAGGCGGGACGGGGGACCCAGTACTTC. Translation: CASSPGQAGRGTQYF. The chain carries TRBV7-2 and TRBJ2-5; 8 positions agree with TRBD1. Trimming at V came to 5 bases and at J to 7 bases, leaving 12 bases not matched to a gene. This CDR3 has 15 residues. From germline, CDR1 is SGHTA and CDR2 FQGNSA.

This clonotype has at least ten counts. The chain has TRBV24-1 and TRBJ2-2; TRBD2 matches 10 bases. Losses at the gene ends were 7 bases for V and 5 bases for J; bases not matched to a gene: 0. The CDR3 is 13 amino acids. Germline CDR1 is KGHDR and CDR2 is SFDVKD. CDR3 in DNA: TGTGCCACCAGACTAGCGGGAACCGGGGAGCTGTTTTTT. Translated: CATRLAGTGELFF.

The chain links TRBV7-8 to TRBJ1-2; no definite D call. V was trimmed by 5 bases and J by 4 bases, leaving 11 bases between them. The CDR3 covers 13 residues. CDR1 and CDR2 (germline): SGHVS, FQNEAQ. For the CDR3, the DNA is TGTGCCAGCAGCCCCCGGGCCTCCTATGGCTACACCTTC. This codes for CASSPRASYGYTF.

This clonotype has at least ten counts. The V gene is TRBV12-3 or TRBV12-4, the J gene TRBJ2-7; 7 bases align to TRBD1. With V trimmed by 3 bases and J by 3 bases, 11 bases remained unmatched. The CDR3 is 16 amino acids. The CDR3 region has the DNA TGTGCCAGCAGTTTCGGACAGGACAGGTCTCTCTACGAGCAGTACTTC. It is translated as CASSFGQDRSLYEQYF.

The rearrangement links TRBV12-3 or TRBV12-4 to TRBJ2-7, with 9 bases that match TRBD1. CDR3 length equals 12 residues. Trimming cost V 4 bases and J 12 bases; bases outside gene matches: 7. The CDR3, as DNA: TGTGCCAGCAGTTCTACCGGGACAGGGATGTACGTC. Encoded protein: CASSSTGTGMYV.